The 26 T cell receptor beta chains below all came from one sample that was sequenced in a study of blood T cell repertoires in COVID-19. TCRdb keeps only in-frame clones here, not all; method: immunoSEQ multiplex PCR. Of about 88,000 clones in the sample, 80% to 90% are singletons; the top ten hold 5.2%. Sequenced: peripheral blood. The receptors were sampled from a woman of 80 years or more with active COVID-19.

This rearrangement joins TRBV4-1 to TRBJ1-2, with 9 nucleotides matching TRBD1. The CDR3 extends over 17 amino acids. Germline CDR1 and CDR2: MGHRA and YSYEKL. J was trimmed by 4 bases and V by 1 base; bases with no gene match: 10. Here the CDR3 reads CASSQGGSDRGTYGYTF. For the CDR3, the DNA is TGCGCCAGCAGCCAAGGGGGCTCGGACAGGGGAACCTATGGCTACACCTTC.

The chain recombines TRBV30 with TRBJ2-7, with 8 bases lining up with TRBD2. Germline lookup yields CDR1 GTSNPN and CDR2 SVGIG (reference sequence). The CDR3 is 13 amino acids. V shed 4 bases and J 4 bases; nucleotides not matched to a gene: 6. The CDR3 nucleotides are TGTGCCTGGAAGAGAGGACTAGCATACGAGCAGTACTTC. Translation gives CAWKRGLAYEQYF. The full variable domain, completed using reference TRBV30 and TRBJ2-7, is SQTIHQWPATLVQPVGSPLSLECTVEGTSNPNLYWYRQAAGRGLQLLFYSVGIGQISSEVPQNLSASRPQDRQFILSSKKLLLSDSGFYLCAWKRGLAYEQYFGPGTRLTVT.

The rearrangement uses TRBV28 and TRBJ2-2; TRBD1 is a possible D gene (5 bases). The CDR3 loop spans 16 amino acids. V dropped 1 base and J dropped 6 bases, with 15 bases sitting between them. Germline V lookup: CDR1 MDHEN, CDR2 SYDVKM. CDR3 DNA sequence: TGTGCCAGCAGTTTATTAGGGGCCCGCGACGCCGGGGAGCTGTTTTTT. This translates into CASSLLGARDAGELFF.

This chain joins TRBV4-2 and TRBJ2-7; perhaps TRBD1 as D (5 bases). CDR3 size: 14 residues. The V end lost 4 bases, the J end lost 4 bases, and 14 bases lay between the germline ends. CDR1 is LGHNA, CDR2 YNFKEQ, per germline. CDR3 amino acids: CASSLRVGAYEQYF. The CDR3, as DNA: TGTGCCAGCAGCCTTCGCGTTGGGGCTTACGAGCAGTACTTC.

The chain uses TRBV11-2 and TRBJ2-5, with D tentatively TRBD1 (5 bases). Trimming pared 3 bases from V and 5 bases from J, leaving 16 bases between. The CDR3 runs 15 residues. Germline assignment: CDR1 SGHAT and CDR2 FQNNGV. CDR3 in amino acids: CASSFLGQPGETQYF. For the CDR3, the DNA is TGTGCCAGCAGCTTCCTCGGACAACCCGGGGAGACCCAGTACTTC.

V is TRBV21-1 and J is TRBJ2-2; no check of the table's D call, TRBD2, against the DNA was made. TRBV21-1 is tagged as a pseudogene. This CDR3 has 16 amino acids. The DNA of the CDR3 is TGTGCCAGCAGCAATGAAGGAGGCCTGGGCACCGGGGAGCTGTTTTTT. It translates to CASSNEGGLGTGELFF.

This sequence joins TRBV5-6 and TRBJ2-7, with D perhaps matching TRBD1 (7 bases). Germline values: CDR1 SGHDT, CDR2 YYEEEE. Trimming took 3 bases from V and 3 from J, leaving 10 bases between them. The CDR3 sequence is 13 residues long. The DNA for the CDR3 is TGTGCCAGCAGCTCCAGGGGGGTCTACGAGCAGTACTTC. This codes for CASSSRGVYEQYF.

The chain joins TRBV6-5 to TRBJ2-3; D call uncertain. Trimming removed 7 bases at V and 1 base at J, with 9 bases between. Germline V gene data show CDR1 as MNHEY and CDR2 as SVGAGI. The CDR3 spans 13 residues. Here the CDR3 reads CASIQSGTDTQYF. CDR3 coding DNA: TGTGCCAGCATTCAATCGGGCACAGATACGCAGTATTTT.

The CDR3 nucleotides are TGTGCCAGCAGTGCGAGCGGTGACTACGAGCAGTACTTC. Translated: CASSASGDYEQYF. The gene calls are TRBV12-3 or TRBV12-4 and TRBJ2-7; D might be TRBD2 (5 bases). The germline V and J ends were trimmed by 5 bases and 3 bases, with 11 bases remaining between them. The CDR3 totals 13 residues.

The chain carries TRBV5-4 and TRBJ2-3; D gene unclear. CDR3 length: 12 residues. Looked up from germline, CDR1 is SGHNT and CDR2 is YYREEE (reference sequence). V lost 1 base and J lost 4, with 4 bases in between. This CDR3 reads CASSLWPDTQYF. The CDR3 DNA is TGTGCCAGCAGCTTGTGGCCAGATACGCAGTATTTT. The full variable domain, in which reference TRBV5-4 and TRBJ2-3 provide the parts outside the CDR3, is ETGVTQSPTHLIKTRGQQVTLRCSSQSGHNTVSWYQQALGQGPQFIFQYYREEENGRGNFPPRFSGLQFPNYSSELNVNALELDDSALYLCASSLWPDTQYFGPGTRLTVL.

This clone was recorded a few times. This rearrangement joins TRBV25-1 to TRBJ2-2; 8 bases agree with TRBD2. Per the germline V gene, CDR1 is MGHDK and CDR2 is SYGVNS. After removal of 4 bases from V and 0 bases from J, the junction contained 4 bases not matched to a gene. This CDR3 is built from 16 residues. The CDR3 region has the DNA TGTGCCAGCAGTGTACCGGGACTAGCGAACACCGGGGAGCTGTTTTTT. As protein: CASSVPGLANTGELFF.

V and J are TRBV4-3 and TRBJ2-7, with TRBD1 identical over 7 bases. The germline gives CDR1 LGHNA, CDR2 YSLEER. This CDR3 has 15 residues. With 4 bases clipped from V and 1 base from J, the junction kept 7 bases outside the gene matches. In DNA, the CDR3 is TGCGCCAGCAGCCCTTGGGACAGCCAGTCCTACGAGCAGTACTTC. Its protein product is CASSPWDSQSYEQYF.

V usage is TRBV7-9 and J usage is TRBJ2-2, with 9 bases aligning to TRBD1. The CDR3 spans 18 residues. The germline CDR1 and CDR2 sequences are SEHNR and FQNEAQ (reference sequence). With V trimmed by 3 bases and J by 3 bases, 11 bases remained unmatched. The CDR3: CASSFPTGGASDTGELFF. The CDR3 DNA reads as TGTGCCAGCAGCTTTCCTACAGGGGGCGCTTCCGACACCGGGGAGCTGTTTTTT.

The chain employs TRBV7-9 and TRBJ2-7; 10 nucleotides line up with TRBD2. V lost 1 base to trimming and J lost 5 bases; unmatched junction nucleotides: 5. The germline gives CDR1 SEHNR, CDR2 FQNEAQ (reference sequence). The CDR3 is made up of 15 amino acids. CDR3 DNA sequence: TGTGCCAGCAGCTTAGATAGCGGGAGGTCCCACGAGCAGTACTTC. As protein: CASSLDSGRSHEQYF.

The chain couples TRBV19 to TRBJ2-2; D possibly corresponds to TRBD1 (5 bases). Between the trimmed V and J ends, which lost 3 bases and 4 bases, there was a span of 9 bases. The CDR3 sequence is 14 residues long. Germline CDR1 LNHDA, CDR2 SQIVND (reference sequence). The CDR3 sequence: CASSIWGVTGELFF. The CDR3 DNA is TGTGCCAGTAGTATTTGGGGCGTCACCGGGGAGCTGTTTTTT.

The V call is TRBV3-1 (or the pseudogene TRBV3-2), the J call TRBJ2-1; the match to TRBD2 covers 9 bases. V lost 2 bases and J lost 15; bases outside the gene matches: 8. The CDR3 contains 13 residues. The germline CDR1 and CDR2 sequences are LGHDT and YNNKEL (reference sequence). The CDR3 reads CASSQPQGTSLFF. The CDR3 DNA reads as TGTGCCAGCAGCCAACCCCAGGGGACTAGCCTGTTCTTC.

CDR3 sequence (DNA): TGTGCCAGCAGCGTAAGCCCCAAGGGGACTGAAGCTTTCTTT. As protein: CASSVSPKGTEAFF. This chain joins TRBV9 and TRBJ1-1; D may be TRBD1 (5 bases). The germline V gene has CDR1 SGDLS and CDR2 YYNGEE. V was cut by 1 base and J by 5 bases, with 12 bases left in between. The CDR3 is 14 residues long. The whole variable domain, remainder taken from reference TRBV9 and TRBJ1-1, is DSGVTQTPKHLITATGQRVTLRCSPRSGDLSVYWYQQSLDQGLQFLIQYYNGEERAKGNILERFSAQQFPDLHSELNLSSLELGDSALYFCASSVSPKGTEAFFGQGTRLTVV.

This chain joins TRBV27 and TRBJ2-1, with unresolved D. Trimming took off 2 bases at V and 7 bases at J, with 9 bases between the two ends. The CDR3 spans 13 residues. Germline V gives CDR1 MNHEY, CDR2 SMNVEV (reference sequence). The DNA for the CDR3 is TGTGCCAGCAGTTTAACCAGGCTTAATGAGCAGTTCTTC. Its translation is CASSLTRLNEQFF.

The chain couples TRBV2 to TRBJ2-7; TRBD2 matches at 10 bases. The CDR3 loop spans 14 amino acids. V lost 6 bases to trimming and J lost 4 bases; unmatched junction nucleotides: 6. Germline CDR1 and CDR2: SNHLY and FYNNEI. The CDR3 coding sequence is TGTGCCAGCAGCCAAAGGACTAGCGGTTACGAGCAGTACTTC. Translation gives CASSQRTSGYEQYF.

This clone was counted once. The V and J genes are TRBV11-3 and TRBJ2-3, with a tentative D call TRBD2 (6 bases). CDR3 size: 14 residues. Germline values: CDR1 SGHNT, CDR2 YENEEA. V lost 1 base and J lost 4, with 9 bases in between. CDR3 protein: CASSLVASADTQYF. CDR3 DNA sequence: TGTGCCAGCAGCTTAGTAGCTAGCGCAGATACGCAGTATTTT.

The genes are TRBV5-1 and TRBJ1-1; no clear D. The CDR3 runs 15 residues. The V gene's germline CDR1 is SGHRS and CDR2 YFSETQ. Trimming shortened V by 4 bases and J by 4 bases, and 17 bases separated the two germline ends. The CDR3 DNA is TGCGCCAGCAGCCCGGGATCTCAGATGGGCACTGAAGCTTTCTTT. It translates to CASSPGSQMGTEAFF.

The chain recombines TRBV4-3 with TRBJ2-3; tentative D call: TRBD1 (5 bases). The V gene's germline CDR1 is LGHNA and CDR2 YSLEER. V was clipped by 3 bases and J by 2 bases, with 6 bases between them. This CDR3 contains 13 residues. The CDR3 reads CASSQTDTDTQYF. The DNA of the CDR3 is TGCGCCAGCAGCCAGACAGACACAGATACGCAGTATTTT.

This clone was seen only once. CDR3 nucleotides: TGTGCCAGCAGCTCGATGGCGGGGGAGATCCATTACGAGCAGTACTTC. It translates to CASSSMAGEIHYEQYF. The chain is built from TRBV7-3 and TRBJ2-7, with 7 bases lining up with TRBD2. V trimming: 4 bases; J trimming: 4 bases; junction bases outside the gene matches: 13. This CDR3 has 16 residues. CDR1 is SGHTA and CDR2 is FQGTGA in the germline V gene.

The V gene is TRBV19, the J gene TRBJ1-5, with 8 positions matching TRBD1. Germline CDR1 and CDR2: LNHDA and SQIVND (reference sequence). This CDR3 has 15 amino acids. Unmatched junction bases numbered 9, after V lost 3 bases and J lost 8 bases. The CDR3 protein is CASSISARGREPQHF. The CDR3 DNA is TGTGCCAGTAGTATCTCCGCCAGGGGGCGGGAGCCCCAGCATTTT.

The J gene is TRBJ2-2, the V gene TRBV27, with D maybe TRBD1 (6 bases). The CDR3 consists of 15 residues. The germline V gene encodes CDR1 MNHEY and CDR2 SMNVEV (reference sequence). V lost 2 bases and J 4 bases, leaving 11 bases between the germline ends. The CDR3 reads CASSLGAGATGELFF. In nucleotides, the CDR3 is TGTGCCAGCAGTTTAGGGGCAGGGGCCACCGGGGAGCTGTTTTTT.

This chain links TRBV28 with TRBJ2-1, with a possible D match to TRBD2 (5 bases). The germline V gene encodes CDR1 MDHEN and CDR2 SYDVKM. The CDR3 contains 13 residues. V lost 3 bases and J 4 bases, leaving 7 bases between the germline ends. CDR3 amino acids: CASSFSGYNEQFF. The CDR3 bases are TGTGCCAGCAGTTTTTCGGGATACAATGAGCAGTTCTTC.